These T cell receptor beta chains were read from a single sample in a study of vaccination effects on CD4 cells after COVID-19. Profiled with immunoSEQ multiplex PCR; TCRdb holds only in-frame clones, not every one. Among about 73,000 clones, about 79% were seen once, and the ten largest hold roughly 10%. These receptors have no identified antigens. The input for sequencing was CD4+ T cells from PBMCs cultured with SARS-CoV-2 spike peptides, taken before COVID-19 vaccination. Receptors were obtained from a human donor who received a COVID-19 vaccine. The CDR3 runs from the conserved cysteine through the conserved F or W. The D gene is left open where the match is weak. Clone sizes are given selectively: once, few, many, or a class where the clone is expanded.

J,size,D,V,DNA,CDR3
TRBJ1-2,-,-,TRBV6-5,TGTGCCAGCAGGCTAGACAGAGCCTATGGCTACACCTTC,CASRLDRAYGYTF
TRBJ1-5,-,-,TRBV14,TGTGCCAGCAGCCCCGCCCTCGGACAGCCCCAGCATTTT,CASSPALGQPQHF
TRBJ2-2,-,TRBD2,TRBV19,TGTGCCAGTAGTATAGGAAGGACTAGAACCGGGGAGCTGTTTTTT,CASSIGRTRTGELFF
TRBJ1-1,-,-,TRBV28,TGTGCCAGCAGTTTACCCGGGGGTAACACTGAAGCTTTCTTT,CASSLPGGNTEAFF
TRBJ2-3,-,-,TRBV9,TGTGCCAGCAGCGTAATGGACTGGAATACGCAGTATTTT,CASSVMDWNTQYF
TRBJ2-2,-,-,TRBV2,TGTGCCAGCGGGGCAACTCCGGCCGGGGAGCTGTTTTTT,CASGATPAGELFF
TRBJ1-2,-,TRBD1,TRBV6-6,TGTGCCAGCAGTTACTCGGGGGGACAGGCCAACTATGGCTACACCTTC,CASSYSGGQANYGYTF
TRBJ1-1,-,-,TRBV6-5,TGTGCCAGCAGTTACCGGAGACACGGGAACACTGAAGCTTTCTTT,CASSYRRHGNTEAFF
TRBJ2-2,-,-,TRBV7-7,TGTGCCAGCAGCCCGATCGGGGCGAACACCGGGGAGCTGTTTTTT,CASSPIGANTGELFF
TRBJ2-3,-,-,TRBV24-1,TGTGCCACCAGTGATTTGGCAGATACGCAGTATTTT,CATSDLADTQYF
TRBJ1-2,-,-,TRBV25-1,TGTGCCAGCAGTGAATATGGGGGCGCGACGGTTGGCTACACCTTC,CASSEYGGATVGYTF
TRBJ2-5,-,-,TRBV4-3,TGCGCCAGCATCTACAGGAGACTAGACTTTTGGGGGCAAGAGACCCAGTACTTC,CASIYRRLDFWGQETQYF
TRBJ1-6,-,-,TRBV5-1,TGCGCCAGCGCCTTTAAGGGCCGAGATGAACCCCTCCACTTT,CASAFKGRDEPLHF
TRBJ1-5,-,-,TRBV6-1,TGTGCCAGCAGTGAAGCGCAGGGGATGGGTCAGCCCCAGCATTTT,CASSEAQGMGQPQHF
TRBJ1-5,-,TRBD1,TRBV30,TGTGCCTGGAGCCCTGGCAGGGGGTACACCCCTACCAATCAGCCCCAGCATTTT,CAWSPGRGYTPTNQPQHF
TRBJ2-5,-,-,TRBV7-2,TGTGCCAGCAGCTTAGAGGGACTCCTCAACGGGACCCAGTACTTC,CASSLEGLLNGTQYF
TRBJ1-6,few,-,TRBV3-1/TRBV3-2,TGTGCCAGCAGCCAACGCGGGTTTGATTCACCCCTCCACTTT,CASSQRGFDSPLHF
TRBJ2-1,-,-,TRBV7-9,TGTGCCAGCAGCGGGGGTAGGGGGGATCCCCCCGGCGATGAGCAGTTCTTC,CASSGGRGDPPGDEQFF
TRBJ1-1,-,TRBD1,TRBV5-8,TGTGCCAGTCCTCACCCTCCGGGACAGCTGAACACTGAAGCTTTCTTT,CASPHPPGQLNTEAFF
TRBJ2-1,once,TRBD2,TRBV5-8,TGTGCCAGCAGGCCGGGGACTAGCGTAGACAATGAGCAGTTCTTC,CASRPGTSVDNEQFF
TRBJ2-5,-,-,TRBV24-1,TGTGCCACCAGTGAAGGCGGGTTAGGAGAGACCCAGTACTTC,CATSEGGLGETQYF
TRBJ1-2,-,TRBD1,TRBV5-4,TGTGCCAGCAGCGAAGGACAGGGGTCTAACTATGGCTACACCTTC,CASSEGQGSNYGYTF
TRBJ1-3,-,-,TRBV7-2,TGTGCCAGCAGCTTGACCCTGACAACCTCTGGAAACACCATATATTTT,CASSLTLTTSGNTIYF
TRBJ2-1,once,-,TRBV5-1,TGCGCCAGCAGCTTGGACCCTTTTCTTGAGCAGTTCTTC,CASSLDPFLEQFF
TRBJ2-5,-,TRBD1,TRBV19,TGTGCCAGTAGCATAGACAGGGCGTTTCGGGAGACCCAGTACTTC,CASSIDRAFRETQYF
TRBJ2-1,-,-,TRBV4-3,TGCGCCAGCAGCCAAGGGTTTAGGACAGAGCAGTTCTTC,CASSQGFRTEQFF
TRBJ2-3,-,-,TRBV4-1,TGCGCCAGCAGCCCCACCAGGGGAACTAGCACAGATACGCAGTATTTT,CASSPTRGTSTDTQYF
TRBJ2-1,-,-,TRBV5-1,TGCGCCAGCAGCCCGGGACCGAATCGGGGTTACAATGAGCAGTTCTTC,CASSPGPNRGYNEQFF
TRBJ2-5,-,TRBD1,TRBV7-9,TGTGCCAGCAGCTTAAACGTGGGACAGGGGGTAGAGACCCAGTACTTC,CASSLNVGQGVETQYF
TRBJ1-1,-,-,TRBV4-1,TGCGCCAGCAGCCAAGGGATGGGGACTGAAGCTTTCTTT,CASSQGMGTEAFF
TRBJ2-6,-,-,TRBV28,TGTGCCATCGTGCCTTCCCGAGGGGCCAACGTCCTGACTTTC,CAIVPSRGANVLTF
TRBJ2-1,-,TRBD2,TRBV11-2,TGTGCCAGCAGCTTAAGGGACAGGGGACTAGCGGGGCCACAGCGGGAGCAGTTCTTC,CASSLRDRGLAGPQREQFF
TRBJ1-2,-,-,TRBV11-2,TGTGCCAGCAGCCCACGACAGAACTATGGCTACACCTTC,CASSPRQNYGYTF
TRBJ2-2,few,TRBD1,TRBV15,TGTGCCACCCCCGCCGGGCAGGGGGTAACCGGGGAGCTGTTTTTT,CATPAGQGVTGELFF
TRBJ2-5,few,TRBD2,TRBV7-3,TGTGCCAGCAGCTTAACCGGGGGGATAGAGACCCAGTACTTC,CASSLTGGIETQYF
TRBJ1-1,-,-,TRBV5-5,TGTGCCAGCAGCTCCCTCCCCCCGCGGGCTGAAGCTTTCTTT,CASSSLPPRAEAFF
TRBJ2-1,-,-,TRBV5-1,TGCGCCAGCAGCTTACAGGGCCTTAACACCAATGAGCAGTTCTTC,CASSLQGLNTNEQFF
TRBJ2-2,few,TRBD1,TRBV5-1,TGCGCCAGCAGCTCGGGACAGGGAATCACCGGGGAGCTGTTTTTT,CASSSGQGITGELFF
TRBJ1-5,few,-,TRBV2,TGTGCCAGCAGCGGAGGGGAGGGATATCAGCCCCAGCATTTT,CASSGGEGYQPQHF
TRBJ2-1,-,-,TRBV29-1,TGCAGCGGGGGGGCTGTAACCTACAATGAGCAGTTCTTC,CSGGAVTYNEQFF
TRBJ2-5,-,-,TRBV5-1,TGCGCCAGCAGCTTGGCCGGAACGGGGGCCTTACAAGAGACCCAGTACTTC,CASSLAGTGALQETQYF
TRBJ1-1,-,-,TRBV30,TGTGCCTGGTCCTGGAACACTGAAGCTTTCTTT,CAWSWNTEAFF
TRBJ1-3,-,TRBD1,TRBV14,TGTGCCAGCAGCCAGGACAGGGCGCTGGGAAACACCATATATTTT,CASSQDRALGNTIYF
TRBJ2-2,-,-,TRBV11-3,TGTGCCAGCAGTCGACAGGAGTCCGCCGGGGAGCTGTTTTTT,CASSRQESAGELFF
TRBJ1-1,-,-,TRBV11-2,TGTGCCAGCAGCTTAGGCCTTTACCTGAACACTGAAGCTTTCTTT,CASSLGLYLNTEAFF
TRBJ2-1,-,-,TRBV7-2,TGTGCCAGCAGCGCGCGCGCCGGGACTTCCAATGAGCAGTTCTTC,CASSARAGTSNEQFF